Listed here are 12 T cell receptor beta chains from one sample, sequenced in a study of shared clonotypes between healthy human individuals. Clones were read by immunoSEQ multiplex PCR, and TCRdb kept only the in-frame ones, dropping some. The profile covers about 2,500,000 clones, with approximately 90% appearing a single time and around 0.14% taken by the ten largest. The sample comprised naive CD4+ T cells sorted from blood. Subset given: CD45RA+ positively selected. These receptors all come from a man aged 18 to 30 in good health.

The chain links TRBV5-6 to TRBJ2-1, with 8 bases lining up with TRBD1. This CDR3 region has 15 residues. Trimming cost V 1 base and J 4 bases; bases outside gene matches: 4. The germline V gene encodes CDR1 SGHDT and CDR2 YYEEEE. CDR3 sequence: CASSLWGQVYNEQFF. CDR3 coding DNA: TGTGCCAGCAGCTTGTGGGGACAGGTTTACAATGAGCAGTTCTTC.

The chain couples TRBV28 to TRBJ2-7; either TRBD1 or TRBD2 may supply D (6 bases each). Germline V gene sequence: CDR1 MDHEN, CDR2 SYDVKM. CDR3 length equals 15 residues. The V gene lost 7 bases and the J gene lost 2 bases, with 18 bases spanning the gap. Here the CDR3 reads CASTSGAGNTYEQYF. CDR3 sequence (DNA): TGTGCCAGCACCTCAGGGGCGGGGAACACCTACGAGCAGTACTTC.

The CDR3 protein is CASSREGRDYGYTF. CDR3 DNA: TGCGCCAGCAGTCGCGAGGGACGGGACTATGGCTACACCTTC. The chain carries TRBV5-1 and TRBJ1-2, with TRBD1 as a possible D gene (5 bases). The CDR3 has 14 amino acids. Between the trimmed V and J ends, which lost 5 bases and 3 bases, there was a span of 14 bases. CDR1 and CDR2 (germline): SGHRS, YFSETQ.

This chain links TRBV19 with TRBJ1-1; a possible D gene is TRBD1 (5 bases). This CDR3 has 15 amino acids. The germline CDR1 and CDR2 sequences are LNHDA and SQIVND (reference sequence). V gave up 1 base and J gave up 1 base, with 10 bases separating them. As DNA, the CDR3 is TGTGCCAGTAGTATAGCGGGGCCGACGAACACTGAAGCTTTCTTT. This translates into CASSIAGPTNTEAFF.

This clone is a singleton in its sample. The J gene is TRBJ2-7, the V gene TRBV6-6; weak D call: TRBD1 (5 bases). The CDR3 loop spans 16 amino acids. Germline-derived CDR1 and CDR2 are MNHNY and SVGAGI (reference sequence). The germline V and J ends were trimmed by 0 bases and 6 bases, with 18 bases remaining between them. The CDR3 DNA is TGTGCCAGCAGTTACTCAAGGGGCCGGTGGGCAGGCGAGCAGTACTTC. This encodes CASSYSRGRWAGEQYF.

A remark on this clone: Other DNA sequences within the sample encode an identical CDR3. V is TRBV10-3 and J is TRBJ2-2; D ambiguous. The CDR3 totals 13 residues. The V gene lost 0 bases and the J gene lost 4 bases, with 3 bases spanning the gap. In germline, CDR1 is ENHRY, CDR2 SYGVKD. The CDR3 here is CAISESVTGELFF. The CDR3 nucleotides read TGTGCCATCAGTGAGTCCGTCACCGGGGAGCTGTTTTTT.

Points on this clone: Additional DNA sequences in this sample encode the identical CDR3. This chain's CDR3 is CASTRGPYNEQFF. The CDR3 nucleotides are TGTGCCAGCACGAGGGGGCCCTACAATGAGCAGTTCTTC. The rearrangement uses TRBV6-5 and TRBJ2-1; 7 bases are shared with TRBD1. J was trimmed by 2 bases and V by 7 bases; bases with no gene match: 2. Germline V gene data show CDR1 as MNHEY and CDR2 as SVGAGI. CDR3 size: 13 residues.

The chain joins TRBV16 to TRBJ1-3; weak D call: TRBD1 (6 bases). The V and J ends lost 2 bases and 4 bases respectively, with 9 bases between them. This CDR3 is 14 amino acids long. Germline V gene sequence: CDR1 KGHSY, CDR2 FQNENV. This CDR3 reads CASSQTGIGNTIYF. CDR3 coding DNA: TGTGCCAGCAGCCAAACAGGGATAGGAAACACCATATATTTT.

This clone was counted a single time. Here the CDR3 reads CASKRVGNYGYTF. In DNA form, the CDR3 reads TGTGCCAGCAAGAGGGTAGGCAACTATGGCTACACCTTC. J is TRBJ1-2 and V is TRBV6-5; D not certain. Germline V gene lookup returns CDR1 MNHEY and CDR2 SVGAGI. The CDR3 loop spans 13 amino acids. V shed 7 bases and J shed 2 bases, with 11 bases lying between them.

The chain couples TRBV6-1 to TRBJ2-7, with D unresolved. The CDR3 contains 14 residues. The V and J ends lost 5 bases and 0 bases respectively, with 11 bases between them. CDR1 and CDR2 (germline): MNHNS, SASEGT. The CDR3 region has the DNA TGTGCCAGCAGTTTCGACGTAACCTCCTACGAGCAGTACTTC. Translation gives CASSFDVTSYEQYF.

This clone was recorded once. The CDR3 is CASSQGGARGEKLFF. CDR3 sequence (DNA): TGCGCCAGCAGCCAAGGGGGGGCGAGGGGTGAAAAACTGTTTTTT. The chain combines TRBV4-1 with TRBJ1-4; perhaps TRBD1 as D (6 bases). This CDR3 has 15 amino acids. CDR1 is MGHRA and CDR2 is YSYEKL in the germline V gene. Trimming took off 1 base at V and 7 bases at J, with 13 bases between the two ends.

Only one count was recorded for this clone. This chain links TRBV5-5 with TRBJ1-2; D is unclear. Germline CDR1 reads SGHKS; CDR2 reads YYEKEE (reference sequence). Trimming shortened V by 4 bases and J by 7 bases, and 14 bases separated the two germline ends. This CDR3 is built from 13 residues. This chain's CDR3 is CASSPEVGIGYTF. The DNA of the CDR3 is TGTGCCAGCAGCCCGGAGGTCGGGATTGGCTACACCTTC.